This TCR beta chain was documented in a study of CD8 T cells in Susac syndrome. Study as a whole: Patients with Susac syndrome were therapy-naive, on corticosteroids, or on intravenous immunoglobulin alone at blood draw.

Germline lookup yields CDR1 MGHDK and CDR2 SYGVNS. The V and J ends lost 8 bases and 7 bases, in that order; junction bases with no gene match: 3. The CDR3 loop spans 13 amino acids. Reverse transcription of about 0.5 to 1 ug RNA was carried out with random hexamers. TCRdb called the immunoSEQ multiplex PCR reads again in MiXCR, with one record for every CDR3 protein. This sample has tens of thousands of distinct CDR3 sequences, with approximately 96% found just once. Sequencing was done on a sample of CD8+ T cells from PBMCs. The chain combines TRBV25-1 with TRBJ1-6; 9 bases fit TRBD1. This receptor was obtained from a human donor with Susac syndrome. CDR3 loop: CASRDRENSPLHF. DNA of the CDR3: TGTGCCAGCCGGGACAGGGAGAATTCACCCCTCCACTTT.